This T cell receptor (beta chain) comes out of a study of T cells expressing NK-cell markers. Study at large: Sorted CD3+CD56+NKG2C+, CD3+CD56+NKG2C- and CD3+CD56-NKG2C+ T cells supplied TCR beta repertoires. Overall study findings and caveats: There remained a lack of clarity about HCMV specificity of expanded NKG2C+ T cell clones. Several donors likewise had their CD3+CD56-NKG2C+ fraction led by these clonotypes.

Comments on this clonotype: The antigen is unknown.

5'RACE template switching built TCR beta cDNA with unique molecular identifiers. TCRdb re-called the 5' RACE reads; one entry per CDR3 protein, DNA not given. The sample table includes about 190,000 distinct CDR3 sequences. From germline, CDR1 is SGDLS and CDR2 YYNGEE. This CDR3 contains 15 residues. The rearrangement uses TRBV9 and TRBJ2-1; without DNA, the TCRdb call of TRBD1 cannot be checked. This TCR derives from a man aged 18 to 69 in good health. Sequencing input: blood T cells: a sorted CD56 or NKG2C T cell subset, CD4+ or CD8+ T cells, or bulk PBMC T cells (not recorded which). The CDR3 protein is CASSIGGAGTNEQFF.